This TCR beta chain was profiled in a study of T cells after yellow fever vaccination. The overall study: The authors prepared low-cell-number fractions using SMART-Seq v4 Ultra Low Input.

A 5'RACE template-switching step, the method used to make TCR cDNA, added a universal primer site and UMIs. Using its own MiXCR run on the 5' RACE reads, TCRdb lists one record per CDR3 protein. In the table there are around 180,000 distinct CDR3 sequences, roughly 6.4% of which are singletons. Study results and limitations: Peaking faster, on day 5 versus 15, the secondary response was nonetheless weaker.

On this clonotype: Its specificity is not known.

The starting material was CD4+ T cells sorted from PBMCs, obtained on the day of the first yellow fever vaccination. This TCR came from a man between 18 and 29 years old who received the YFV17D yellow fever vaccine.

The CDR3 sequence is CASSFQQGLNTIYF. The DNA of the CDR3 is TGTGCCAGCAGCTTTCAACAGGGGTTGAACACCATATATTTT. This chain joins TRBV7-2 and TRBJ1-3; TRBD1 aligns across 7 bases. Germline CDR1 is SGHTA and CDR2 is FQGNSA. This CDR3 is 14 amino acids long. V gave up 3 bases and J gave up 7 bases; unmatched junction bases: 6.